The T cell receptor beta chain under discussion was sequenced for a study of T cell changes during pregnancy in multiple sclerosis. TCRdb keeps only in-frame clones here, not all; method: immunoSEQ multiplex PCR. This table has some 80,000 clones, 80% to 95% appearing once. The germline V gene has CDR1 MDHEN and CDR2 SYDVKM. The V gene lost 6 bases and the J gene lost 2 bases, with 8 bases spanning the gap. The CDR3 is made up of 12 amino acids. This chain links TRBV28 with TRBJ2-7; D might be TRBD2 (5 bases). The sample was peripheral blood, taken in the first trimester of pregnancy. The clonotype comes from a female donor with multiple sclerosis, enrolled in a pregnancy study. The CDR3 spells CASRVGAYEQYF. The DNA of the CDR3 is TGTGCCAGCAGGGTCGGGGCCTACGAGCAGTACTTC.